This TCR beta chain was sequenced during a study of vaccination effects on CD4 cells after COVID-19 (dated by TCRdb to between 2020 and 2023). General notes on the study: Each participant received two doses of an mRNA SARS-CoV-2 vaccine, either BNT162b2 or mRNA-1273. The study compared SARS-CoV-2 spike-specific CD4+ TCR repertoires before and after mRNA vaccination in COVID-19 convalescent patients and infection-naive vaccine recipients. A total of 10 COVID-19 convalescent patients and a few SARS-CoV-2-naive healthy vaccine recipients were included in the full study. Cultures from other donors in the study were sequenced with the Oncomine TCR Beta short-read assay on an Illumina iSeq 100. What the study reported, not specific to this receptor: Limitations of the study were the small number of convalescent patients and the absence of early post-infection timepoints. Both infection-induced and vaccine-induced clones contracted markedly at late post-vaccination timepoints, which is consistent with waning T cell responses. Among healthy vaccine recipients, nearly all vaccine-induced clones were SARS-CoV-2 mono-reactive, and only 1 of 255 was cross-reactive with common cold coronaviruses.

For this clone: The clone's antigen remains unknown. Per-nucleotide qualities are absent, and no much larger clonotype sits a single base away.

The ViraFEST assay stimulated PBMC with viral peptide pools and then used TCR sequencing to identify antigen-specific CD4+ T cell clonotypes by expansion. After roughly 11 days of culture, CD4+ T cells were isolated with the EasySep CD4+ T cell isolation kit. The absence of prior SARS-CoV-2 infection in healthy vaccine recipients was confirmed by negative nucleocapsid antibodies before and after vaccination. Around 2 million PBMC per well were cultured in IMDM with around 5% human AB serum, roughly 10 IU/ml IL-2 and gentamicin, plus 10 ug/ml peptides. Half of the culture medium was replaced with fresh IL-2-containing medium on days 3 and 7. Unless noted otherwise, every peptide stimulation condition was grown in triplicate wells. Using Ficoll-Paque Plus gradient centrifugation, PBMC were separated from whole blood and then either used fresh or cryopreserved at -140C. Overlapping peptide pools spanned the spike proteins of SARS-CoV-2 and the common cold coronaviruses HCoV-NL63, HCoV-OC43 and HCoV-229E. Genomic DNA was extracted from cultured CD4+ T cells with the QIAamp micro DNA kit.

To prepare the library, the immunoSEQ multiplex PCR assay was applied. DNA from the CD4+ T cells that had been cultured and isolated underwent TCR beta CDR3 sequencing. In the paper's pipeline: Non-productive TCR sequences were discarded, and reads were trimmed to the CDR3 region, with only CDR3s of 7 or more amino acids retained. The MANAFEST web app was used to identify antigen-specific clonotypes by comparing expansion in peptide wells with expansion in reference cultures. To count as positive, a clone had to show expansion at FDR<0.05 compared with the reference and with all other wells, an odds ratio above 5, and a frequency above 0.1% in two replicate wells. A clonotype was called cross-reactive if it was significantly expanded both in SARS-CoV-2 spike wells and in at least one common cold coronavirus spike condition. Levenshtein distance calculated with the stringdist R package was used to assess CDR3 similarity, and unrooted trees were constructed with ape in R 3.6.1. The source is immuneACCESS, and TCRdb retained only in-frame sequences with V and J called. Part of the clones is not carried over; for the studies checked, unresolved V genes explain less than half of this, and the remainder is unexplained. That table is the source of V, J and clone size, and D and trimming were worked out from the DNA. This sample has 35,000 to 45,000 clones in its table, and around 81% of those were observed once. Of the sample, 10% to 14% falls within the top ten clones.

The receptor was derived from a human donor who received a COVID-19 vaccine. Sequences were derived from CD4+ T cells from PBMCs cultured with SARS-CoV-2 spike peptides, sampled before COVID-19 vaccination. What the cell subset or site label conveys for this sample: SARS-CoV-2 spike overlapping peptide pool stimulation.

The nucleotide sequence is TGTGCCAGCTCACCAAGACTGTCGAACACTGAAGCTTTCTTT. Translated, this gives CASSPRLSNTEAFF. The rearrangement joined TRBV18 to TRBJ1-1; the D gene remains uncertain. CDR1 and CDR2 were assigned from the germline V gene as KGHSH and LQKENI. V and J lose 2 bases and 1 base, and a span of 8 bases separates them. From the cysteine up to the phenylalanine, the CDR3 has a length of 14 residues. Only the CDR3 DNA stays, 42 bases, in frame from base 1. Outside the CDR3, residues come from the reference TRBV18 and TRBJ1-1 proteins, so the full variable domain is: NAGVMQNPRHLVRRRGQEARLRCSPMKGHSHVYWYRQLPEEGLKFMVYLQKENIIDESGMPKERFSAEFPKEGPSILRIQQVVRGDSAAYFCASSPRLSNTEAFFGQGTRLTVV.